Listed below are T cell receptor beta chains from one sample, sequenced in a study of cytomegalovirus exposure and HLA in healthy donors. Profiling relied on immunoSEQ multiplex PCR, and the TCRdb table lists in-frame clones only, not all of them. In the table there are 150,000 to 200,000 clones, 75% to 85% of which are singletons. Sequencing was carried out using PBMCs. These receptors were taken from a woman aged 45-60 years in good health and CMV-seronegative. The CDR3 runs from the conserved cysteine through the conserved F or W. Fields, in order: clone size, J gene, D gene, V gene, CDR3 DNA, CDR3 protein. A D gene is named only where the DNA matches it firmly. Clone size is given for some rows only: seen once, a few or many times, or a class if the clone is expanded.

clone_size: -; j_call: TRBJ1-5; d_call: -; v_call: TRBV4-2; cdr3_nt: TGTGCCAGCAGCCAAGATAGTAGCAATCAGCCCCAGCATTTT; cdr3_aa: CASSQDSSNQPQHF
clone_size: -; j_call: TRBJ2-2; d_call: TRBD2; v_call: TRBV19; cdr3_nt: TGTGCCAGTAACGGACTAGCGGGAGGGCCGTACACCGGGGAGCTGTTTTTT; cdr3_aa: CASNGLAGGPYTGELFF
clone_size: -; j_call: TRBJ1-1; d_call: TRBD1; v_call: TRBV18; cdr3_nt: TGTGCCAGCTCACCCAGACAGGGGGATGGGGTCACTGAAGCTTTCTTT; cdr3_aa: CASSPRQGDGVTEAFF
clone_size: -; j_call: TRBJ2-5; d_call: -; v_call: TRBV30; cdr3_nt: TGTGCCTGGAGTGAAGTTGGGGCAGGGCCCAAGACCCAGTACTTC; cdr3_aa: CAWSEVGAGPKTQYF
clone_size: -; j_call: TRBJ2-3; d_call: TRBD2; v_call: TRBV5-1; cdr3_nt: TGCGCCAGCAGCTTGGCCCGACTAGCGGGCACAGATACGCAGTATTTT; cdr3_aa: CASSLARLAGTDTQYF
clone_size: -; j_call: TRBJ2-7; d_call: TRBD2; v_call: TRBV6-6; cdr3_nt: TGTGCCAGCGGGGAGGCTAGCGGGATCTTCTACGAGCAGTACTTC; cdr3_aa: CASGEASGIFYEQYF
clone_size: -; j_call: TRBJ1-2; d_call: -; v_call: TRBV29-1; cdr3_nt: TGCAGCGTTGACGGAGGGAACTATGGCTACACCTTC; cdr3_aa: CSVDGGNYGYTF
clone_size: -; j_call: TRBJ2-7; d_call: TRBD2; v_call: TRBV4-1; cdr3_nt: TGCGCCAGCAGCCAATTAACTAGCGGAAACTACGAGCAGTACTTC; cdr3_aa: CASSQLTSGNYEQYF
clone_size: -; j_call: TRBJ1-3; d_call: -; v_call: TRBV27; cdr3_nt: TGTGCCAGCAGTTTAAGCTTCTCTGGAAACACCATATATTTT; cdr3_aa: CASSLSFSGNTIYF
clone_size: once; j_call: TRBJ2-2; d_call: -; v_call: TRBV5-5; cdr3_nt: TGTGCCAGCAGCTTGGTAGGACAACCAAACACCGGGGAGCTGTTTTTT; cdr3_aa: CASSLVGQPNTGELFF
clone_size: -; j_call: TRBJ1-4; d_call: -; v_call: TRBV28; cdr3_nt: TGTGCCAGCAGTTTAGCCAGAACAACTAATGAAAAACTGTTTTTT; cdr3_aa: CASSLARTTNEKLFF
clone_size: -; j_call: TRBJ2-1; d_call: -; v_call: TRBV19; cdr3_nt: TGTGCCAGCCGAGGAGAGAGCGACAATGAGCAGTTCTTC; cdr3_aa: CASRGESDNEQFF
clone_size: -; j_call: TRBJ2-3; d_call: -; v_call: TRBV10-2; cdr3_nt: TGCGCCAGCAGGAGAACAGGCTTTTATAGCACAGATACGCAGTATTTT; cdr3_aa: CASRRTGFYSTDTQYF
clone_size: -; j_call: TRBJ2-7; d_call: -; v_call: TRBV19; cdr3_nt: TGTGCCAGTAGTCAGGACAGTTTCTACGAGCAGTACTTC; cdr3_aa: CASSQDSFYEQYF
clone_size: -; j_call: TRBJ2-1; d_call: TRBD1; v_call: TRBV19; cdr3_nt: TGTGCCAGTAGTATGCATACCGGGACAGCCTACAATGAGCAGTTCTTC; cdr3_aa: CASSMHTGTAYNEQFF
clone_size: -; j_call: TRBJ2-5; d_call: -; v_call: TRBV7-2; cdr3_nt: TGTGCCAGCAGCTTAGCTGGCGAGACCCAGTACTTC; cdr3_aa: CASSLAGETQYF
clone_size: -; j_call: TRBJ2-2; d_call: -; v_call: TRBV5-4; cdr3_nt: TGTGCCAGCAGTTTCGACAGGAACACCGGGGAGCTGTTTTTT; cdr3_aa: CASSFDRNTGELFF